A selection of T cell receptor beta chains follows, all from one sample in a study of OX40 agonist ivuxolimab in advanced cancers. Only in-frame clones appear in the TCRdb table, and some are missing; sequencing was by immunoSEQ multiplex PCR. The data hold tens of thousands of clones, with about 91% observed a single time. This specimen consisted of CD4+ or CD8+ T cells sorted from blood, obtained in a trial of the OX40 agonist ivuxolimab. All receptors come from an adult with an advanced solid tumor such as melanoma, head and neck, liver or kidney cancer. The CDR3 runs from the conserved cysteine through the conserved F or W. D genes are given only for firm matches. Expanded clones are given a class, and other clones once, few, many or no size at all.

d_call: TRBD2
j_call: TRBJ2-1
v_call: TRBV6-5
clone_size: -
cdr3_nt: TGTGCCAGCAGCCGCGGGAGAATTAGGTTCTTC
cdr3_aa: CASSRGRIRFF

d_call: -
j_call: TRBJ1-5
v_call: TRBV5-8
clone_size: -
cdr3_nt: TGTGCCAGCAGCTCGGGGCGAGTCAATCAGCCCCAGCATTTT
cdr3_aa: CASSSGRVNQPQHF

d_call: -
j_call: TRBJ1-2
v_call: TRBV21-1
clone_size: -
cdr3_nt: TGTGCCAGCAGCAAGAATAGGCAGGGGGCAAATAACTATGGCTACACCTTC
cdr3_aa: CASSKNRQGANNYGYTF

d_call: TRBD1
j_call: TRBJ1-1
v_call: TRBV2
clone_size: -
cdr3_nt: TGTGCCAGCAGTCGGGACAGCATGAACACTGAAGCTTTCTTT
cdr3_aa: CASSRDSMNTEAFF

d_call: TRBD1
j_call: TRBJ1-2
v_call: TRBV5-1
clone_size: -
cdr3_nt: TGCGCCAGCAGCTCCTCAGGGGGCGAGATTGGCTACACCTTC
cdr3_aa: CASSSSGGEIGYTF

d_call: TRBD1
j_call: TRBJ1-1
v_call: TRBV19
clone_size: -
cdr3_nt: TGTGCCAGTAGTATACAACAGGGGCTGAACACTGAAGCTTTCTTT
cdr3_aa: CASSIQQGLNTEAFF

d_call: -
j_call: TRBJ1-3
v_call: TRBV6-1
clone_size: medium-sized
cdr3_nt: TGTGCCAGCAGCCTAACTCACAGCTCTGGAAACACCATATATTTT
cdr3_aa: CASSLTHSSGNTIYF

d_call: TRBD1
j_call: TRBJ1-2
v_call: TRBV5-1
clone_size: -
cdr3_nt: TGCGCCAGCAGCAAGCAGCCGACAGGGGTCGAAAATGGCTACACCTTC
cdr3_aa: CASSKQPTGVENGYTF

d_call: -
j_call: TRBJ2-7
v_call: TRBV6-6
clone_size: -
cdr3_nt: TGTGCCAGCAGTTACGAAGGCAGGATATACGAGCAGTACTTC
cdr3_aa: CASSYEGRIYEQYF

d_call: TRBD1
j_call: TRBJ1-1
v_call: TRBV6-5
clone_size: -
cdr3_nt: TGTGCCAGCAGTACCCTACAGGGGTGGCAAGCTTTCTTT
cdr3_aa: CASSTLQGWQAFF

d_call: -
j_call: TRBJ1-2
v_call: TRBV28
clone_size: -
cdr3_nt: TGTGCCAGCGGGTCCCCTTATGGCTACACCTTC
cdr3_aa: CASGSPYGYTF

d_call: -
j_call: TRBJ1-1
v_call: TRBV25-1
clone_size: -
cdr3_nt: TGTGCCAGCAGATTTGGGCAGGGCACTGAAGCTTTCTTT
cdr3_aa: CASRFGQGTEAFF

d_call: -
j_call: TRBJ2-2
v_call: TRBV27
clone_size: -
cdr3_nt: TGTGCCAGCAGTTTATCGTTTGGAACCCTTACGAGGGAGCTGTTTTTT
cdr3_aa: CASSLSFGTLTRELFF

d_call: TRBD1
j_call: TRBJ2-5
v_call: TRBV2
clone_size: -
cdr3_nt: TGTGCCAGCAGCCCCGGGGCACAGGGGGAGACCCAGTACTTC
cdr3_aa: CASSPGAQGETQYF

d_call: TRBD2
j_call: TRBJ2-3
v_call: TRBV5-1
clone_size: -
cdr3_nt: TGCGCCAGCAGCTTGGTACTAGCGGGAGATCGAGGTACGCAGTATTTT
cdr3_aa: CASSLVLAGDRGTQYF

d_call: -
j_call: TRBJ2-2
v_call: TRBV5-4
clone_size: -
cdr3_nt: TGTGCCAGCAGCTTACGCACTAGTTCGACCGGGGAGCTGTTTTTT
cdr3_aa: CASSLRTSSTGELFF

d_call: -
j_call: TRBJ2-7
v_call: TRBV28
clone_size: -
cdr3_nt: TGTGCCAGCAGTTTTTCCCTTGGAGCCATCTCCTACGAGCAGTACTTC
cdr3_aa: CASSFSLGAISYEQYF

d_call: TRBD1
j_call: TRBJ1-2
v_call: TRBV5-1
clone_size: -
cdr3_nt: TGCGCCAGCAGAGAGGGGGCCGGTGGCTACACCTTC
cdr3_aa: CASREGAGGYTF

d_call: -
j_call: TRBJ1-4
v_call: TRBV5-4
clone_size: -
cdr3_nt: TGTGCCAGCAGCGACCTCGGGGAAAAACTGTTTTTT
cdr3_aa: CASSDLGEKLFF

d_call: -
j_call: TRBJ2-2
v_call: TRBV28
clone_size: -
cdr3_nt: TGTGCCAGCAGTTTAAACGGGCCCGGGGAGCTGTTTTTT
cdr3_aa: CASSLNGPGELFF

d_call: -
j_call: TRBJ2-7
v_call: TRBV27
clone_size: -
cdr3_nt: TGTGCCAGCAGGGGGGCGGGGTCCTACGAGCAGTACTTC
cdr3_aa: CASRGAGSYEQYF

d_call: -
j_call: TRBJ1-1
v_call: TRBV15
clone_size: -
cdr3_nt: TGTGCCACCAGCAGAGGGAGGGGCGGCCAGAACACTGAAGCTTTCTTT
cdr3_aa: CATSRGRGGQNTEAFF

d_call: -
j_call: TRBJ2-7
v_call: TRBV27
clone_size: -
cdr3_nt: TGTGCCAGCAGTTTATCCCCGTCCACCGCAAGCTACGAGCAGTACTTC
cdr3_aa: CASSLSPSTASYEQYF

d_call: -
j_call: TRBJ2-7
v_call: TRBV7-2
clone_size: -
cdr3_nt: TGTGCCAGCAGCTTAGCGGACGTAGCCTACGAGCAGTACTTC
cdr3_aa: CASSLADVAYEQYF

d_call: -
j_call: TRBJ2-1
v_call: TRBV5-4
clone_size: -
cdr3_nt: TGTGCCAGCAGTTTGGACTACCAAGGTCTCTACAATGAGCAGTTCTTC
cdr3_aa: CASSLDYQGLYNEQFF

d_call: -
j_call: TRBJ2-3
v_call: TRBV10-3
clone_size: -
cdr3_nt: TGTGCCATCAGTGTTCGTCTAGCGACAGATACGCAGTATTTT
cdr3_aa: CAISVRLATDTQYF

d_call: -
j_call: TRBJ2-3
v_call: TRBV7-3
clone_size: -
cdr3_nt: TGTGCCAGCAGCTTATATCCAGATACGCAGTATTTT
cdr3_aa: CASSLYPDTQYF

d_call: -
j_call: TRBJ2-7
v_call: TRBV28
clone_size: -
cdr3_nt: TGTGCCAGCACCCAAGGAGGGGTGATGGCCTACGAGCAGTACTTC
cdr3_aa: CASTQGGVMAYEQYF

d_call: TRBD1
j_call: TRBJ2-5
v_call: TRBV20-1
clone_size: -
cdr3_nt: TGCAGTAGCCGACAGGGTGAGACCCAGTACTTC
cdr3_aa: CSSRQGETQYF

d_call: -
j_call: TRBJ2-3
v_call: TRBV11-3
clone_size: -
cdr3_nt: TGTGCCAGCAGCCCCAGTAGTGTGTCTGGGGTCGCAGATACGCAGTATTTT
cdr3_aa: CASSPSSVSGVADTQYF

d_call: -
j_call: TRBJ1-1
v_call: TRBV2
clone_size: -
cdr3_nt: TGTGCCAGTTGCGGACAGATGAACACTGAAGCTTTCTTT
cdr3_aa: CASCGQMNTEAFF

d_call: -
j_call: TRBJ1-4
v_call: TRBV6-1
clone_size: -
cdr3_nt: TGTGCCAGCACTGACGAGGGGTTGACTAATGAAAAACTGTTTTTT
cdr3_aa: CASTDEGLTNEKLFF

d_call: TRBD2
j_call: TRBJ2-1
v_call: TRBV5-1
clone_size: -
cdr3_nt: TGCGCCAGCAGCTTGGACGGGAGGGCCTACAATGAGCAGTTCTTC
cdr3_aa: CASSLDGRAYNEQFF

d_call: -
j_call: TRBJ2-1
v_call: TRBV28
clone_size: -
cdr3_nt: TGTGCCAGCAGCCGTCCAAGGGGATACAATGAGCAGTTCTTC
cdr3_aa: CASSRPRGYNEQFF

d_call: -
j_call: TRBJ1-3
v_call: TRBV5-6
clone_size: -
cdr3_nt: TGTGCCAGCAGCTCCGGACAGTTCTCTGGAAACACCATATATTTT
cdr3_aa: CASSSGQFSGNTIYF

d_call: -
j_call: TRBJ1-1
v_call: TRBV18
clone_size: -
cdr3_nt: TGTGCCAGCTCACCACCGGCCGACACTGAAGCTTTCTTT
cdr3_aa: CASSPPADTEAFF

d_call: TRBD1
j_call: TRBJ1-2
v_call: TRBV2
clone_size: -
cdr3_nt: TGTGCCAGCAGCCGACAGGGTCCCTACACCTTC
cdr3_aa: CASSRQGPYTF

d_call: -
j_call: TRBJ2-6
v_call: TRBV6-1
clone_size: -
cdr3_nt: TGTGCCAGCAGGCCGGGCCCTGGGGCCAACGTCCTGACTTTC
cdr3_aa: CASRPGPGANVLTF

d_call: -
j_call: TRBJ2-2
v_call: TRBV5-1
clone_size: -
cdr3_nt: TGCGCCAGCAGCTTCGACTGGGGTGGGGAGCTGTTTTTT
cdr3_aa: CASSFDWGGELFF

d_call: TRBD1
j_call: TRBJ2-5
v_call: TRBV27
clone_size: -
cdr3_nt: TGTGCCAGCGGCTACAGGGGGCGCCCTGAGACCCAGTACTTC
cdr3_aa: CASGYRGRPETQYF

d_call: -
j_call: TRBJ2-5
v_call: TRBV4-1
clone_size: once
cdr3_nt: TGCGCCAGCAGCCAAGATCGAGAAGAGACCCAGTACTTC
cdr3_aa: CASSQDREETQYF